Shown below are 32 T cell receptor beta chains from a single sample sequenced in a study of PD-1 blockade in mismatch repair-deficient tumors. The data were produced by immunoSEQ multiplex PCR, yet TCRdb's version contains in-frame clones alone and is incomplete. Of about 110,000 clones in the sample, roughly 80% were seen once. The input for sequencing was peripheral blood, taken approximately 60 weeks after starting pembrolizumab. All receptors come from an adult with mismatch repair-deficient cancer.

The chain employs TRBV2 and TRBJ2-7; the D call may be TRBD1 or TRBD2 (5 bases each). Germline lookup yields CDR1 SNHLY and CDR2 FYNNEI. The CDR3 totals 13 residues. The V gene lost 7 bases and the J gene lost 8 bases, with 18 bases spanning the gap. CDR3 region: CASTGALGRQQYF. CDR3 nucleotides: TGTGCCAGCACCGGGGCGCTCGGGCGCCAGCAGTACTTC.

The gene calls are TRBV30 and TRBJ1-1; possibly TRBD1 for D (5 bases). This CDR3 contains 13 residues. Germline lookup yields CDR1 GTSNPN and CDR2 SVGIG (reference sequence). V lost 4 bases to trimming and J lost 4 bases, with 13 bases between them. The CDR3, as DNA: TGTGCCTGGATGTGGGGGTCAAGCACTGAAGCTTTCTTT. Translating gives CAWMWGSSTEAFF.

This clone has only a few counts. The chain links TRBV27 to TRBJ2-5, with 7 bases matching TRBD1. The ends lost 7 bases at V and 1 base at J; junction bases unmatched: 9. The CDR3 extends over 15 amino acids. CDR1 and CDR2 from the germline V gene are MNHEY and SMNVEV (reference sequence). The CDR3 DNA reads TGTGCCAGCACCTCCTCGGGACAGTTCCAAGAGACCCAGTACTTC. Translated: CASTSSGQFQETQYF.

The genes are TRBV6-1 and TRBJ2-7, with 8 bases aligning to TRBD1. This CDR3 contains 14 residues. With V trimmed by 2 bases and J by 6 bases, 6 bases remained unmatched. From germline, CDR1 is MNHNS and CDR2 SASEGT. The CDR3 here is CASSEPTGASEQYF. The CDR3 DNA sequence: TGTGCCAGCAGTGAACCGACAGGGGCTAGCGAGCAGTACTTC.

J is TRBJ1-1 and V is TRBV29-1; D is unresolved. CDR1 is SQVTM, CDR2 ANQGSEA, per germline. The length of the CDR3 is 13 residues. V lost 3 bases, J lost 1 base, and 9 bases lay in between. The chain's CDR3 is CSVDGPGNTEAFF. The CDR3 DNA reads as TGCAGCGTTGACGGGCCAGGGAACACTGAAGCTTTCTTT.

This clone appeared a few times. The chain recombines TRBV2 with TRBJ2-1; D is unclear. V lost 2 bases to trimming and J lost 6 bases, with 5 bases between them. Per germline, CDR1 SNHLY and CDR2 FYNNEI. The length of the CDR3 is 12 residues. The CDR3 bases are TGTGCCAGCAGTGAAATTGCCAATGAGCAGTTCTTC. This codes for CASSEIANEQFF. Full variable domain (remainder filled in from reference TRBV2 and TRBJ2-1): EPEVTQTPSHQVTQMGQEVILRCVPISNHLYFYWYRQILGQKVEFLVSFYNNEISEKSEIFDDQFSVERPDGSNFTLKIRSTKLEDSAMYFCASSEIANEQFFGPGTRLTVL.

V usage is TRBV7-2 and J usage is TRBJ1-2, with D possibly matching TRBD1 (5 bases). Trimming left V 5 bases short and J 6 bases short, with 16 bases between. The CDR3 is made up of 14 amino acids. The germline CDR1 and CDR2 sequences are SGHTA and FQGNSA. CDR3 bases: TGTGCCAGCAGCGCCATTGGGGGTAGGGATGGCTACACCTTC. Amino acid sequence: CASSAIGGRDGYTF.

This chain joins TRBV7-8 and TRBJ2-7; 12 nucleotides match TRBD2. This CDR3 is built from 16 residues. J lost 3 bases, V lost 4 bases, and 7 bases had no gene match. CDR1 is SGHVS and CDR2 is FQNEAQ in the germline V gene. CDR3 region: CASSSPLLAGGYEQYF. The CDR3 nucleotides are TGTGCCAGCAGCTCACCGCTACTAGCGGGAGGCTACGAGCAGTACTTC.

CDR3 sequence: CASSPRETGVNEQFF. The CDR3 nucleotides are TGTGCCAGCAGCCCCCGTGAGACAGGGGTGAATGAGCAGTTCTTC. The chain is built from TRBV7-9 and TRBJ2-1, with TRBD1 identical over 8 bases. J lost 7 bases, V lost 5 bases, and 10 bases had no gene match. The CDR3 has 15 residues. CDR1 is SEHNR and CDR2 is FQNEAQ in the germline V gene (reference sequence).

The chain has TRBV6-5 and TRBJ2-1; D unclear. Germline V lookup: CDR1 MNHEY, CDR2 SVGAGI. This CDR3 is built from 14 residues. V dropped 3 bases and J dropped 12 bases, with 18 bases sitting between them. In DNA form, the CDR3 reads TGTGCCAGCAGTTATGGAAAAGGAGTACGAGGGCAGTTCTTC. Residues: CASSYGKGVRGQFF.

The J gene is TRBJ1-5, the V gene TRBV7-9, with 7 bases lining up with TRBD1. Per germline, CDR1 SEHNR and CDR2 FQNEAQ (reference sequence). V dropped 5 bases and J dropped 3; count of bases not matched to a gene: 7. The CDR3 covers 15 residues. The CDR3 DNA follows: TGTGCCAGCAGCCCCGGACAGGATTCCAATCAGCCCCAGCATTTT. Protein sequence: CASSPGQDSNQPQHF.

This clone occurred a few times. The rearrangement uses TRBV11-2 and TRBJ2-2, with 16 nucleotides matching TRBD2. V lost 1 base and J lost 6; bases outside the gene matches: 5. In germline, CDR1 is SGHAT, CDR2 FQNNGV. The CDR3 covers 18 residues. Here the CDR3 reads CASSLGPGTSGRAGELFF. CDR3 sequence (DNA): TGTGCCAGCAGCTTAGGCCCCGGGACTAGCGGGAGGGCCGGGGAGCTGTTTTTT.

The chain employs TRBV20-1 and TRBJ1-1; tentative D call: TRBD1 (5 bases). The CDR3 totals 10 residues. V lost 6 bases, J lost 9 bases, and 11 bases lay in between. Germline V gives CDR1 DFQATT, CDR2 SNEGSKA (reference sequence). The CDR3 here is CSARGSKAFF. Written as DNA, the CDR3 is TGCAGTGCGAGGGGAAGTAAAGCTTTCTTT.

This chain connects TRBV6-5 to TRBJ2-7, with D perhaps matching TRBD2 (6 bases). The CDR3 sequence is 15 residues long. V was trimmed by 5 bases and J by 1 base, leaving 15 bases between them. Germline values: CDR1 MNHEY, CDR2 SVGAGI. The CDR3, as DNA: TGTGCCAGCAGTCACCTAGCGAAGAGTTCCTACGAGCAGTACTTC. Residues: CASSHLAKSSYEQYF.

The chain uses TRBV11-2 and TRBJ2-5, with D perhaps assigned TRBD1 or TRBD2 (5 bases each). Trimming removed 1 base from V and 1 base from J, with 13 bases in between. CDR3 length: 16 amino acids. The V gene's germline CDR1 is SGHAT and CDR2 FQNNGV. CDR3 sequence reads: CASSLGVGGGQETQYF. The CDR3 nucleotides read TGTGCCAGCAGCTTAGGGGTGGGTGGGGGCCAAGAGACCCAGTACTTC.

The chain couples TRBV19 to TRBJ2-3; 9 nucleotides match TRBD1. CDR1 and CDR2 (germline): LNHDA, SQIVND (reference sequence). This CDR3 comprises 16 residues. With 5 bases clipped from V and 3 bases from J, the junction kept 9 bases outside the gene matches. CDR3 in amino acids: CASSLSTGGLTDTQYF. The CDR3 DNA reads TGTGCCAGTAGTCTCTCGACAGGGGGTTTAACAGATACGCAGTATTTT. The full variable domain, with the rest looked up from reference TRBV19 and TRBJ2-3, is DGGITQSPKYLFRKEGQNVTLSCEQNLNHDAMYWYRQDPGQGLRLIYYSQIVNDFQKGDIAEGYSVSREKKESFPLTVTSAQKNPTAFYLCASSLSTGGLTDTQYFGPGTRLTVL.

The chain uses TRBV7-2 and TRBJ1-5; 10 positions agree with TRBD1. This CDR3 is built from 16 residues. Germline V gene sequence: CDR1 SGHTA, CDR2 FQGNSA. Trimming took 5 bases from V and 3 from J; bases not matched to a gene: 7. The DNA of the CDR3 is TGTGCCAGCAGCCCAATGGGACAGGGGTCCAATCAGCCCCAGCATTTT. It codes for CASSPMGQGSNQPQHF.

The V call is TRBV18, the J call TRBJ2-7; D not resolved. Germline CDR1 KGHSH, CDR2 LQKENI. The CDR3 loop spans 15 amino acids. V gave up 3 bases and J gave up 1 base, with 13 bases separating them. The CDR3 loop reads CASSPYYTTSYEQYF. The CDR3 DNA reads as TGTGCCAGCTCACCTTATTACACTACATCCTACGAGCAGTACTTC.

The rearrangement uses TRBV19 and TRBJ1-4; 8 nucleotides line up with TRBD1. The V and J ends lost 5 bases and 4 bases, in that order; junction bases with no gene match: 3. The CDR3 runs to 14 residues. Looked up from germline, CDR1 is LNHDA and CDR2 is SQIVND (reference sequence). This CDR3 reads CASSAGQVNEKLFF. CDR3 sequence (DNA): TGTGCCAGTAGTGCGGGACAGGTTAATGAAAAACTGTTTTTT.

This clone was counted between two and nine times. This rearrangement joins TRBV2 to TRBJ1-5; D remains unclear. Trimming removed 0 bases from V and 8 bases from J, with 14 bases in between. The length of the CDR3 is 15 residues. CDR1 is SNHLY, CDR2 FYNNEI, per germline. The CDR3 sequence is CASSEARGLVKPQHF. The CDR3 coding sequence is TGTGCCAGCAGTGAAGCGAGAGGGTTGGTAAAGCCCCAGCATTTT.

The chain is built from TRBV10-3 and TRBJ2-7; 8 positions match TRBD2. Trimming cost V 7 bases and J 5 bases; bases outside gene matches: 7. CDR1 and CDR2 from the germline V gene are ENHRY and SYGVKD. The CDR3 is 13 amino acids. CDR3 nucleotide sequence: TGTGCCATCAATAGCGGGAACGTAAACGAGCAGTACTTC. Protein sequence: CAINSGNVNEQYF.

This clone has just one count. The rearrangement joins TRBV29-1 to TRBJ1-4, with D possibly being TRBD1 (6 bases). The CDR3 contains 13 residues. Per the germline V gene, CDR1 is SQVTM and CDR2 is ANQGSEA. V shed 5 bases and J shed 6 bases, with 13 bases lying between them. The CDR3 bases are TGCAGCGTTAAACAGGGTTTAGATGAAAAACTGTTTTTT. Protein sequence: CSVKQGLDEKLFF.

The chain is built from TRBV30 and TRBJ1-3; D is perhaps TRBD1 (5 bases). Trimming took off 4 bases at V and 0 bases at J, with 13 bases between the two ends. This CDR3 is built from 15 residues. Germline CDR1 and CDR2: GTSNPN and SVGIG (reference sequence). CDR3 sequence (DNA): TGTGCCTGGAACCGGGACGCTTTCTCTGGAAACACCATATATTTT. It encodes CAWNRDAFSGNTIYF.

V usage is TRBV7-3 and J usage is TRBJ2-1, with 7 bases identical to TRBD2. This CDR3 spans 15 amino acids. J was trimmed by 8 bases and V by 2 bases; bases with no gene match: 9. The germline CDR1 and CDR2 sequences are SGHTA and FQGTGA. CDR3 amino acids: CASSLVGGGSDEQFF. The CDR3 nucleotides are TGTGCCAGCAGCTTAGTGGGCGGCGGGAGCGATGAGCAGTTCTTC.

The CDR3 nucleotides read TGTGCCAGCAGCCAGACAGGGACCAAAGGCTACACCTTC. As protein: CASSQTGTKGYTF. The genes are TRBV30 and TRBJ1-2, with TRBD1 matching 7 bases. This CDR3 region has 13 residues. J was trimmed by 8 bases and V by 8 bases; bases with no gene match: 14. CDR1 GTSNPN and CDR2 SVGIG come from the germline V gene (reference sequence).

This clone has a single count. The rearrangement joins TRBV7-9 to TRBJ2-5; D possibly corresponds to TRBD1 (6 bases). CDR3 length equals 14 residues. V shed 1 base and J shed 2 bases, with 8 bases lying between them. From germline, CDR1 is SEHNR and CDR2 FQNEAQ (reference sequence). DNA for the CDR3: TGTGCCAGCAGCTTAGGGACAGAGCAAGAGACCCAGTACTTC. This gives the protein CASSLGTEQETQYF.

This clone showed up just a few times. This sequence joins TRBV6-6 and TRBJ1-2, with D unresolved. V was clipped by 6 bases and J by 5 bases, with 4 bases between them. Germline V CDR1 and CDR2: MNHNY, SVGAGI (reference sequence). The CDR3 contains 10 residues. CDR3 sequence (DNA): TGTGCCAGCAGCAATTATGGCTACACCTTC. Amino acid sequence: CASSNYGYTF.

Note on this clone: Distinct nucleotide sequences in the sample also encode this CDR3. The chain couples TRBV4-1 to TRBJ1-1; D not resolved. From germline, CDR1 is MGHRA and CDR2 YSYEKL. The CDR3 consists of 15 residues. V lost 1 base and J lost 1, with 10 bases in between. Here the CDR3 DNA reads TGCGCCAGCAGCCAAGGCGCTCGGGAGAACACTGAAGCTTTCTTT. Translating it yields CASSQGARENTEAFF.

In this sample, this clone turned up a few times. The rearrangement links TRBV9 to TRBJ2-7, with D perhaps TRBD2 (6 bases). The CDR3 length is 14 residues. V was clipped by 4 bases and J by 6 bases, with 17 bases between them. Germline V gene data show CDR1 as SGDLS and CDR2 as YYNGEE. The CDR3 sequence is CASSPLMEGSEQYF. The CDR3 bases are TGTGCCAGCAGCCCTCTCATGGAGGGCAGCGAGCAGTACTTC.

This clone appeared a single time. This chain joins TRBV9 and TRBJ2-7; D gene unclear. The CDR3 consists of 15 residues. Between the trimmed V and J ends, which lost 0 bases and 2 bases, there was a span of 12 bases. CDR1 is SGDLS and CDR2 is YYNGEE in the germline V gene. CDR3 sequence reads: CASSVGHLLTYEQYF. In DNA form, the CDR3 reads TGTGCCAGCAGCGTAGGACATCTCCTTACCTACGAGCAGTACTTC.

The CDR3 loop reads CASSRTSNEKLFF. CDR3 DNA sequence: TGTGCCAGCAGTCGAACCTCAAATGAAAAACTGTTTTTT. The V call is TRBV28, the J call TRBJ1-4; no clear D gene. Trimming removed 5 bases from V and 5 bases from J, with 9 bases in between. CDR3 length: 13 amino acids. Germline loops: CDR1 MDHEN, CDR2 SYDVKM.

This clone was detected a few times. This sequence joins TRBV6-1 and TRBJ2-7; D remains ambiguous. The CDR3 is made up of 14 amino acids. The ends were cut back, 1 base at V and 3 bases at J, with 10 bases in the middle. Germline loops: CDR1 MNHNS, CDR2 SASEGT. CDR3 residues: CASSEVVRSYEQYF. The CDR3 DNA reads TGTGCCAGCAGTGAAGTGGTTAGAAGCTACGAGCAGTACTTC.